This T cell receptor beta chain is drawn from a study of T cells in localized non-small cell lung cancer. Findings of the study overall: Analysis by sequencing included only one tumor region, so heterogeneity remains possible. There was higher T cell clonality in uninvolved adjacent lung than in tumor, and it was highest there.

About this clone: Its specificity is not known.

The CDR3 sequence is 12 residues long. V was trimmed by 2 bases and J by 5 bases, leaving 9 bases between them. The V gene's germline CDR1 is GTSNPN and CDR2 SVGIG (reference sequence). Measured with immunoSEQ multiplex PCR; TCRdb has only the in-frame clones, and not every one. In the table there are 72,000 or so clones, 80% to 90% of which are singletons. The clonotype comes from a female donor older than 55 with stage I lung adenocarcinoma. V gene TRBV30 combines with J gene TRBJ2-5, with D uncertain. The sample here was peripheral blood, taken before any cancer treatment. The CDR3 DNA reads as TGTGCCTGGAGTACAGTAAAGGAGACCCAGTACTTC. Translation gives CAWSTVKETQYF. Variable domain in full (rest from reference TRBV30 and TRBJ2-5): SQTIHQWPATLVQPVGSPLSLECTVEGTSNPNLYWYRQAAGRGLQLLFYSVGIGQISSEVPQNLSASRPQDRQFILSSKKLLLSDSGFYLCAWSTVKETQYFGPGTRLLVL.